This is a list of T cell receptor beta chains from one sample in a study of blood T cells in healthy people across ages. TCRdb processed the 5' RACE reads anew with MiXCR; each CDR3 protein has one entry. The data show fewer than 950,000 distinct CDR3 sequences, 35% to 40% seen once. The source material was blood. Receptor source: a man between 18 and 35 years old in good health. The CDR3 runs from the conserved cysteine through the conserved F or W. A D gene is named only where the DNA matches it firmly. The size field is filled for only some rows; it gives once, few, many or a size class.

CDR3aa: CASSQPEWGGTSSYNEQYF
CDR3nt: TGTGCCAGCAGCCAACCTGAATGGGGTGGGACTAGCAGCTACAATGAGCAGTACTTC
j_gene: TRBJ2-7
v_gene: TRBV3-1
d_gene: TRBD2
abundance: -

CDR3aa: CASSFASINYGYTF
CDR3nt: TGTGCCAGCAGCTTCGCCAGTATTAACTATGGCTACACCTTC
j_gene: TRBJ1-2
v_gene: TRBV13
d_gene: -
abundance: -

CDR3aa: CASSPDGSNYGYTF
CDR3nt: TGTGCCAGCTCACCTGACGGATCTAACTATGGCTACACCTTC
j_gene: TRBJ1-2
v_gene: TRBV18
d_gene: -
abundance: -

CDR3aa: CSARDVDRAIYEQYF
CDR3nt: TGCAGTGCTAGAGATGTGGACAGGGCAATCTACGAGCAGTACTTC
j_gene: TRBJ2-7
v_gene: TRBV20-1
d_gene: TRBD1
abundance: -

CDR3aa: CASSLMTGKDEQFF
CDR3nt: TGCGCCAGCAGCTTGATGACAGGGAAAGATGAGCAGTTCTTC
j_gene: TRBJ2-1
v_gene: TRBV5-1
d_gene: TRBD1
abundance: many

CDR3aa: CASSRESGGNQPQHF
CDR3nt: TGTGCCAGCTCTCGGGAGTCCGGTGGAAATCAGCCCCAGCATTTT
j_gene: TRBJ1-5
v_gene: TRBV12-3/TRBV12-4
d_gene: -
abundance: few

CDR3aa: CSARGGPKGAYEQYF
CDR3nt: TGCAGTGCTAGGGGGGGACCGAAAGGGGCCTACGAGCAGTACTTC
j_gene: TRBJ2-7
v_gene: TRBV20-1
d_gene: -
abundance: -

CDR3aa: CASRLGAGRADTQYF
CDR3nt: TGTGCCAGCAGATTGGGAGCGGGAAGGGCAGATACGCAGTATTTT
j_gene: TRBJ2-3
v_gene: TRBV12-3/TRBV12-4
d_gene: TRBD2
abundance: -

CDR3aa: CASTSRNNNEQFF
CDR3nt: TGTGCCAGCACCAGCCGGAACAACAATGAGCAGTTCTTC
j_gene: TRBJ2-1
v_gene: TRBV28
d_gene: -
abundance: few

CDR3aa: CSVSSTIREETQYF
CDR3nt: TGCAGCGTCTCCTCGACTATAAGGGAGGAGACCCAGTACTTC
j_gene: TRBJ2-5
v_gene: TRBV29-1
d_gene: -
abundance: -

CDR3aa: CASSHLDRGTEAFF
CDR3nt: TGTGCCAGCAGCCATCTCGACAGAGGAACTGAAGCTTTCTTT
j_gene: TRBJ1-1
v_gene: TRBV3-1
d_gene: -
abundance: -

CDR3aa: CASNSGQTNTGELFF
CDR3nt: TGTGCCAGCAACTCCGGACAGACGAACACCGGGGAGCTGTTTTTT
j_gene: TRBJ2-2
v_gene: TRBV2
d_gene: -
abundance: few

CDR3aa: CASSMRGNTEAFF
CDR3nt: TGTGCCAGCAGTATGAGGGGGAACACTGAAGCTTTCTTT
j_gene: TRBJ1-1
v_gene: TRBV6-5
d_gene: -
abundance: -

CDR3aa: CASSLRRDGGIYEQYF
CDR3nt: TGTGCCAGCAGCCTCCGGCGGGACGGCGGGATCTACGAGCAGTACTTC
j_gene: TRBJ2-7
v_gene: TRBV14
d_gene: -
abundance: few

CDR3aa: CASSLYHGTEQYF
CDR3nt: TGTGCCAGCAGTTTGTACCATGGAACCGAGCAGTACTTC
j_gene: TRBJ2-7
v_gene: TRBV12-3/TRBV12-4
d_gene: -
abundance: -

CDR3aa: CTSSLYQNPNYGYTF
CDR3nt: TGTACCAGCAGTTTATACCAGAACCCTAACTATGGCTACACCTTC
j_gene: TRBJ1-2
v_gene: TRBV12-3/TRBV12-4
d_gene: -
abundance: few

CDR3aa: CASSQTSGVDEQFF
CDR3nt: TGTGCCAGCAGTCAGACTAGCGGGGTCGATGAGCAGTTCTTC
j_gene: TRBJ2-1
v_gene: TRBV7-3
d_gene: TRBD2
abundance: -

CDR3aa: CASSQIGQGLANTGELFF
CDR3nt: TGCGCCAGCAGTCAAATCGGGCAGGGCCTAGCGAACACCGGGGAGCTGTTTTTT
j_gene: TRBJ2-2
v_gene: TRBV5-1
d_gene: -
abundance: -

CDR3aa: CSARVPENQPQHF
CDR3nt: TGCAGTGCTAGAGTCCCCGAGAATCAGCCCCAGCATTTT
j_gene: TRBJ1-5
v_gene: TRBV20-1
d_gene: -
abundance: -

CDR3aa: CASSRVGQNTEAFF
CDR3nt: TGTGCCAGCAGCAGGGTCGGACAGAACACTGAAGCTTTCTTT
j_gene: TRBJ1-1
v_gene: TRBV7-2
d_gene: -
abundance: few

CDR3aa: CASSQDLGTGANVLTF
CDR3nt: TGTGCCAGCAGCCAAGATTTGGGGACTGGGGCCAACGTCCTGACTTTC
j_gene: TRBJ2-6
v_gene: TRBV4-2
d_gene: -
abundance: -

CDR3aa: CSAGGGAVRDTQYF
CDR3nt: TGCAGTGCTGGCGGGGGGGCAGTGAGAGATACGCAGTATTTT
j_gene: TRBJ2-3
v_gene: TRBV20-1
d_gene: TRBD2
abundance: many

CDR3aa: CASSLGGVAETQYF
CDR3nt: TGTGCCAGCAGCTTAGGCGGGGTGGCGGAGACCCAGTACTTC
j_gene: TRBJ2-5
v_gene: TRBV7-2
d_gene: -
abundance: few

CDR3aa: CASSLGGVGSSPLHF
CDR3nt: TGTGCCAGCAGTTTAGGGGGGGTCGGGAGTTCACCCCTCCACTTT
j_gene: TRBJ1-6
v_gene: TRBV27
d_gene: -
abundance: -

CDR3aa: CSVSSGWRETQYF
CDR3nt: TGCAGCGTTTCTAGTGGGTGGCGAGAGACCCAGTACTTC
j_gene: TRBJ2-5
v_gene: TRBV29-1
d_gene: -
abundance: -

CDR3aa: CASSSSNLPGQGSTDTQYF
CDR3nt: TGTGCCAGCAGCTCCTCGAATCTCCCGGGACAGGGAAGCACAGATACGCAGTATTTT
j_gene: TRBJ2-3
v_gene: TRBV7-9
d_gene: TRBD1
abundance: few

CDR3aa: CASSLQRDYGYTF
CDR3nt: TGCGCCAGCAGCCTCCAAAGGGACTATGGCTACACCTTC
j_gene: TRBJ1-2
v_gene: TRBV5-1
d_gene: -
abundance: few

CDR3aa: CASSKGKSETQYF
CDR3nt: TGTGCCAGCAGCAAAGGGAAATCCGAGACCCAGTACTTC
j_gene: TRBJ2-5
v_gene: TRBV7-3
d_gene: -
abundance: -

CDR3aa: CASSAPSIGGYTF
CDR3nt: TGTGCCAGCAGCGCCCCTTCTATAGGTGGCTACACCTTC
j_gene: TRBJ1-2
v_gene: TRBV6-5
d_gene: -
abundance: few

CDR3aa: CASSQDPDTGELFF
CDR3nt: TGTGCCAGCAGTCAGGACCCCGACACCGGGGAGCTGTTTTTT
j_gene: TRBJ2-2
v_gene: TRBV12-3/TRBV12-4
d_gene: -
abundance: many

CDR3aa: CASSTWTSKEDTQYF
CDR3nt: TGCGCCAGCAGCACCTGGACTAGCAAGGAAGATACGCAGTATTTT
j_gene: TRBJ2-3
v_gene: TRBV5-1
d_gene: TRBD2
abundance: -

CDR3aa: CASSPGQGASETQYF
CDR3nt: TGTGCCAGCAGTCCGGGACAGGGGGCATCCGAGACCCAGTACTTC
j_gene: TRBJ2-5
v_gene: TRBV12-3/TRBV12-4
d_gene: TRBD1
abundance: -

CDR3aa: CASSQARTSVFGYTF
CDR3nt: TGCGCCAGCAGCCAAGCAAGGACATCTGTCTTTGGCTACACCTTC
j_gene: TRBJ1-2
v_gene: TRBV4-1
d_gene: -
abundance: -

CDR3aa: CSAKGGLVPYEQYF
CDR3nt: TGCAGTGCTAAGGGGGGTTTGGTTCCATACGAGCAGTACTTC
j_gene: TRBJ2-7
v_gene: TRBV20-1
d_gene: -
abundance: many

CDR3aa: CASSAGTFTDTQYF
CDR3nt: TGTGCCAGCAGCGCGGGTACCTTCACAGATACGCAGTATTTT
j_gene: TRBJ2-3
v_gene: TRBV7-3
d_gene: -
abundance: few

CDR3aa: CASSTGQGVDQPQHF
CDR3nt: TGTGCCAGCAGTACCGGACAGGGGGTGGATCAGCCCCAGCATTTT
j_gene: TRBJ1-5
v_gene: TRBV6-1
d_gene: TRBD1
abundance: -

CDR3aa: CASRGSGPDTQYF
CDR3nt: TGTGCCAGCAGGGGGTCAGGGCCAGATACGCAGTATTTT
j_gene: TRBJ2-3
v_gene: TRBV12-3/TRBV12-4
d_gene: -
abundance: -

CDR3aa: CASSLRSGAAFF
CDR3nt: TGTGCCAGCAGCTTAAGAAGTGGCGCAGCTTTCTTT
j_gene: TRBJ1-1
v_gene: TRBV7-9
d_gene: -
abundance: few

CDR3aa: CSPIPGTGDYNEQFF
CDR3nt: TGCAGTCCCATCCCCGGGACAGGGGACTACAATGAGCAGTTCTTC
j_gene: TRBJ2-1
v_gene: TRBV20-1
d_gene: TRBD1
abundance: few

CDR3aa: CASSQDVTPGVAEAFF
CDR3nt: TGCGCCAGCAGCCAAGATGTGACGCCTGGGGTAGCTGAAGCTTTCTTT
j_gene: TRBJ1-1
v_gene: TRBV4-1
d_gene: -
abundance: once

CDR3aa: CASGRDRVRYGYTF
CDR3nt: TGTGCCAGCGGTCGGGACAGGGTACGGTATGGCTACACCTTC
j_gene: TRBJ1-2
v_gene: TRBV6-5
d_gene: TRBD1
abundance: -

CDR3aa: CASSLRGSRGGLPNQPQHF
CDR3nt: TGTGCCAGCAGTTTAAGGGGATCCCGAGGGGGTTTACCCAATCAGCCCCAGCATTTT
j_gene: TRBJ1-5
v_gene: TRBV27
d_gene: -
abundance: -

CDR3aa: CGVRDYGYTDTQYF
CDR3nt: TGCGGCGTTAGGGACTACGGCTACACAGATACGCAGTATTTT
j_gene: TRBJ2-3
v_gene: TRBV29-1
d_gene: TRBD2
abundance: once

CDR3aa: CASSLGDRGYQPQHF
CDR3nt: TGCGCCAGCAGCCTAGGAGACAGGGGTTATCAGCCCCAGCATTTT
j_gene: TRBJ1-5
v_gene: TRBV4-1
d_gene: TRBD1
abundance: many

CDR3aa: CASSTIRQLNEQFF
CDR3nt: TGTGCCAGCAGTACGATCAGGCAGCTCAATGAGCAGTTCTTC
j_gene: TRBJ2-1
v_gene: TRBV2
d_gene: -
abundance: few

CDR3aa: CASSITGAQGDTQYF
CDR3nt: TGTGCCAGCAGTATCACAGGGGCCCAGGGAGATACGCAGTATTTT
j_gene: TRBJ2-3
v_gene: TRBV12-3/TRBV12-4
d_gene: TRBD1
abundance: -

CDR3aa: CASSQGGRGYTF
CDR3nt: TGTGCCAGCAGCCAGGGGGGCCGTGGCTACACCTTC
j_gene: TRBJ1-2
v_gene: TRBV4-3
d_gene: TRBD1
abundance: many

CDR3aa: CASSPTSGGAPPDTQYF
CDR3nt: TGTGCCAGCTCCCCGACTAGCGGGGGGGCCCCTCCAGATACGCAGTATTTT
j_gene: TRBJ2-3
v_gene: TRBV18
d_gene: TRBD2
abundance: once

CDR3aa: CASSQGSGGASTQYF
CDR3nt: TGTGCCAGCAGTCAGGGGAGCGGGGGCGCGTCGACGCAGTATTTT
j_gene: TRBJ2-3
v_gene: TRBV4-2
d_gene: TRBD2
abundance: -

CDR3aa: CASSLRGGEPQHF
CDR3nt: TGTGCCAGCAGCTTACGGGGAGGAGAGCCCCAGCATTTT
j_gene: TRBJ1-5
v_gene: TRBV7-9
d_gene: -
abundance: few

CDR3aa: CASSPAMNTEAFF
CDR3nt: TGCGCCAGCAGCCCAGCTATGAACACTGAAGCTTTCTTT
j_gene: TRBJ1-1
v_gene: TRBV5-1
d_gene: -
abundance: -

CDR3aa: CASSWDRATSAGANVLTF
CDR3nt: TGTGCCAGCAGTTGGGACAGGGCGACATCCGCTGGGGCCAACGTCCTGACTTTC
j_gene: TRBJ2-6
v_gene: TRBV6-5
d_gene: TRBD1
abundance: -

CDR3aa: CASSPDYQLITDTQYF
CDR3nt: TGCGCCAGCAGCCCGGACTACCAACTAATCACAGATACGCAGTATTTT
j_gene: TRBJ2-3
v_gene: TRBV5-1
d_gene: -
abundance: -